The 16 T cell receptor beta chains below were found in one sample sequenced in a study of blood T cell repertoires in COVID-19. Produced via immunoSEQ multiplex PCR; TCRdb's table is partial and in-frame only. The sample has approximately 170,000 clones, roughly 83% seen once. Sequencing input: PBMCs or T cells enriched from blood (not recorded which). Source of these receptors: a woman in her twenties or thirties who had recovered from COVID-19.

This chain joins TRBV7-3 and TRBJ1-2, with unresolved D. Germline V gives CDR1 SGHTA, CDR2 FQGTGA. V was shortened by 0 bases and J by 4 bases, with 3 bases between the two germline ends. The CDR3 is 12 amino acids. The CDR3 region is CASSLTGYGYTF. The CDR3 coding sequence is TGTGCCAGCAGCTTAACCGGCTATGGCTACACCTTC.

The rearrangement uses TRBV11-2 and TRBJ1-3; 7 bases fit TRBD1. V lost 4 bases to trimming and J lost 3 bases; unmatched junction nucleotides: 3. Germline V gives CDR1 SGHAT, CDR2 FQNNGV. The length of the CDR3 is 14 residues. The CDR3 DNA reads as TGTGCCAGCAGCTCAGGGACAGTTGGAAACACCATATATTTT. Its protein product is CASSSGTVGNTIYF.

This clone was observed a single time. J is TRBJ1-2 and V is TRBV15; 8 nucleotides match TRBD1. CDR3 length: 16 residues. With 0 bases clipped from V and 3 bases from J, the junction kept 6 bases outside the gene matches. Per the germline V gene, CDR1 is LNHNV and CDR2 is YYDKDF (reference sequence). CDR3 DNA sequence: TGTGCCACCAGCAGAGATGGGACAGGCCTTTACTATGGCTACACCTTC. It translates to CATSRDGTGLYYGYTF.

This chain uses TRBV6-5 with TRBJ1-3; maybe TRBD1 (5 bases). V was cut by 0 bases and J by 2 bases, with 11 bases left in between. The CDR3 length is 16 residues. Germline V gene lookup returns CDR1 MNHEY and CDR2 SVGAGI. The CDR3 region is CASSYSSGMAGNTIYF. The CDR3 DNA reads TGTGCCAGCAGTTACTCGTCAGGGATGGCTGGAAACACCATATATTTT.

This clone has more than one count but fewer than ten. The same CDR3 arises from other DNA sequences in this sample as well. This chain connects TRBV29-1 to TRBJ1-2, with 12 bases that match TRBD1. Germline CDR1 SQVTM, CDR2 ANQGSEA. CDR3 length equals 18 residues. Trimming at V came to 5 bases and at J to 3 bases, leaving 16 bases not matched to a gene. For the CDR3, the DNA is TGCAGCGTTACACCTCGGCCCGGGACAGGGGGCGTCCACTATGGCTACACCTTC. It translates to CSVTPRPGTGGVHYGYTF.

The chain uses TRBV18 and TRBJ2-1; TRBD2 matches at 11 bases. There are 13 residues in the CDR3. The ends lost 4 bases at V and 16 bases at J; junction bases unmatched: 9. Germline V gives CDR1 KGHSH, CDR2 LQKENI. The CDR3 DNA follows: TGTGCCAGCTCACAAACCGAGACTAGCGGGATTTTCTTC. Residues: CASSQTETSGIFF.

This chain links TRBV4-1 with TRBJ2-1; 11 bases are shared with TRBD2. Trimming removed 7 bases from V and 8 bases from J; junction bases left unmatched: 13. CDR3 length: 16 amino acids. Germline V gives CDR1 MGHRA, CDR2 YSYEKL. The CDR3 DNA reads TGCGCCAGCACTGGACTGCTTACTAGCGGGAGCTATGAGCAGTTCTTC. Its translation: CASTGLLTSGSYEQFF.

CDR3 sequence: CASSQQSLFGLDIQYF. The DNA of the CDR3 is TGTGCCAGCAGCCAACAAAGTCTCTTTGGTTTGGACATTCAGTACTTC. The chain recombines TRBV7-9 with TRBJ2-4; D not certain. The CDR3 consists of 16 residues. The germline gives CDR1 SEHNR, CDR2 FQNEAQ (reference sequence). Trimming took off 5 bases at V and 8 bases at J, with 22 bases between the two ends.

V usage is TRBV6-4 and J usage is TRBJ1-6; TRBD1 agrees at 8 bases. Germline assignment: CDR1 MRHNA and CDR2 SNTAGT. Losses at the gene ends were 6 bases for V and 5 bases for J; bases not matched to a gene: 3. The CDR3 sequence is 14 residues long. In nucleotides, the CDR3 is TGTGCCAGCAGAGGACAGGGTGATAATTCACCCCTCCACTTT. It translates to CASRGQGDNSPLHF.

This chain connects TRBV24-1 to TRBJ1-5; 7 bases match TRBD1. The ends lost 3 bases at V and 6 bases at J; junction bases unmatched: 4. CDR3 size: 14 residues. CDR1 is KGHDR and CDR2 is SFDVKD in the germline V gene. The CDR3 region has the DNA TGTGCCACCAGTGATACAAACAGGGGTCAGCCCCAGCATTTT. Residues: CATSDTNRGQPQHF.

The V gene is TRBV9, the J gene TRBJ2-1; perhaps TRBD2 as D (5 bases). The CDR3 contains 14 residues. CDR1 and CDR2 from the germline V gene are SGDLS and YYNGEE. V lost 3 bases and J 0 bases, leaving 7 bases between the germline ends. The CDR3 DNA sequence: TGTGCCAGCAGCGACGGAGGCTCCTACAATGAGCAGTTCTTC. Amino acids: CASSDGGSYNEQFF.

This chain joins TRBV21-1 and TRBJ1-1. TRBV21-1 is a known pseudogene. The CDR3 runs 16 residues. The CDR3 protein is CASSKVGRGRGTEAFF. CDR3 in DNA: TGTGCCAGCAGCAAAGTAGGCCGGGGGCGGGGGACTGAAGCTTTCTTT.

This chain links TRBV27 with TRBJ2-1, with 7 bases that match TRBD2. Germline trimming cut 6 bases from V and 7 bases from J; bases unmatched to any gene: 12. The CDR3 consists of 15 residues. The germline V gene has CDR1 MNHEY and CDR2 SMNVEV (reference sequence). The CDR3 DNA reads TGTGCCAGCAGCTCCGGGTGGGGGAGGGTGAATGAGCAGTTCTTC. As protein: CASSSGWGRVNEQFF.

The chain employs TRBV19 and TRBJ1-6; D may be TRBD1 (6 bases). Trimming pared 9 bases from V and 14 bases from J, leaving 23 bases between. CDR1 is LNHDA and CDR2 is SQIVND in the germline V gene (reference sequence). The CDR3 has 14 amino acids. CDR3 in amino acids: CASRRDKLASALHF. CDR3 sequence (DNA): TGTGCCAGCCGCCGGGACAAGCTGGCTTCGGCCCTCCACTTT.

CDR3 sequence reads: CASIPGTVNTEAFF. CDR3 bases: TGTGCCAGCATCCCCGGGACAGTGAACACTGAAGCTTTCTTT. The chain employs TRBV6-6 and TRBJ1-1; 7 positions agree with TRBD1. This CDR3 region has 14 residues. V lost 7 bases to trimming and J lost 0 bases; unmatched junction nucleotides: 5. The germline V gene encodes CDR1 MNHNY and CDR2 SVGAGI (reference sequence).

The chain couples TRBV18 to TRBJ1-1; 7 nucleotides match TRBD1. The CDR3 totals 14 residues. Germline CDR1 is KGHSH and CDR2 is LQKENI. The trim removed 5 bases at V and 3 bases at J, leaving 6 bases unmatched. The DNA of the CDR3 is TGTGCCAGCTCATGGAGCAGGGGGGACACTGAAGCTTTCTTT. Protein: CASSWSRGDTEAFF.